This is a list of T cell receptor beta chains from one sample in a study of blood T cell repertoires in COVID-19. Sequencing used immunoSEQ multiplex PCR; TCRdb keeps in-frame clones, though not all of them. The repertoire holds fewer than 70,000 clones, with around 81% as singletons. Sequencing was carried out using peripheral blood. These receptor sequences come from a human donor in a cohort sampled during active COVID-19. The CDR3 runs from the conserved cysteine through the conserved F or W. Fields, in order: clone size, D gene, J gene, V gene, CDR3 protein, CDR3 DNA. The D gene is left open where the match is weak. Rows give clone size only sometimes, using once, few, many, or a class for an expanded clone.

abundance: NA
d_gene: TRBD2
j_gene: TRBJ2-7
v_gene: TRBV11-2
CDR3aa: CASSLGSGGRSSYEQYF
CDR3nt: TGTGCCAGCAGCTTAGGTAGCGGGGGCCGGAGCTCCTACGAGCAGTACTTC

abundance: NA
d_gene: TRBD2
j_gene: TRBJ2-7
v_gene: TRBV19
CDR3aa: CASSIISGGAHEQYF
CDR3nt: TGTGCCAGTAGTATCATCTCCGGGGGGGCCCACGAGCAGTACTTC

abundance: NA
d_gene: NA
j_gene: TRBJ2-7
v_gene: TRBV27
CDR3aa: CATRRVGREGSEQYF
CDR3nt: TGTGCCACACGTAGGGTGGGCAGGGAAGGATCCGAGCAGTACTTC

abundance: NA
d_gene: NA
j_gene: TRBJ1-3
v_gene: TRBV19
CDR3aa: CASKRGISGNTIYF
CDR3nt: TGTGCCTCGAAAAGGGGGATATCTGGAAACACCATATATTTT

abundance: NA
d_gene: TRBD1
j_gene: TRBJ2-7
v_gene: TRBV5-6
CDR3aa: CASSYGQGQAYEQYF
CDR3nt: TGTGCCAGCAGCTACGGACAGGGCCAGGCCTACGAGCAGTACTTC

abundance: NA
d_gene: NA
j_gene: TRBJ2-1
v_gene: TRBV27
CDR3aa: CASSPGYSPGNEQFF
CDR3nt: TGTGCCAGCAGCCCAGGGTATTCACCTGGCAATGAGCAGTTCTTC

abundance: NA
d_gene: NA
j_gene: TRBJ2-7
v_gene: TRBV7-8
CDR3aa: CASSNKVGGPAYEQYF
CDR3nt: TGTGCCAGCAGCAACAAAGTGGGGGGGCCGGCCTACGAGCAGTACTTC

abundance: NA
d_gene: NA
j_gene: TRBJ2-7
v_gene: TRBV3-1/TRBV3-2
CDR3aa: CASSQGQGHNEQYF
CDR3nt: TGTGCCAGCAGCCAAGGTCAGGGGCACAACGAGCAGTACTTC

abundance: NA
d_gene: TRBD2
j_gene: TRBJ2-1
v_gene: TRBV6-4
CDR3aa: CASSDSGGANEQFF
CDR3nt: TGTGCCAGCAGTGACTCCGGGGGGGCCAATGAGCAGTTCTTC

abundance: once
d_gene: NA
j_gene: TRBJ2-5
v_gene: TRBV30
CDR3aa: CAWSVRRRLQETQYF
CDR3nt: TGTGCCTGGAGTGTGCGCCGCCGACTCCAAGAGACCCAGTACTTC

abundance: once
d_gene: NA
j_gene: TRBJ2-5
v_gene: TRBV6-6
CDR3aa: CASSYVSNGETQYF
CDR3nt: TGTGCCAGCAGTTACGTAAGCAACGGAGAGACCCAGTACTTC

abundance: NA
d_gene: TRBD1
j_gene: TRBJ2-7
v_gene: TRBV4-1
CDR3aa: CASSRNGQAFYEQYF
CDR3nt: TGCGCCAGCAGCCGAAACGGACAGGCCTTCTACGAGCAGTACTTC

abundance: NA
d_gene: NA
j_gene: TRBJ2-3
v_gene: TRBV24-1
CDR3aa: CATSDSFRGTDTQYF
CDR3nt: TGTGCCACCAGTGATTCCTTCAGGGGCACAGATACGCAGTATTTT

abundance: once
d_gene: NA
j_gene: TRBJ1-5
v_gene: TRBV7-2
CDR3aa: CASSFFAVNQPQHF
CDR3nt: TGTGCCAGCAGCTTTTTCGCGGTCAATCAGCCCCAGCATTTT

abundance: few
d_gene: NA
j_gene: TRBJ2-5
v_gene: TRBV9
CDR3aa: CASSVDYGRETQYF
CDR3nt: TGTGCCAGCAGCGTAGACTATGGTAGGGAGACCCAGTACTTC

abundance: NA
d_gene: NA
j_gene: TRBJ1-2
v_gene: TRBV6-5
CDR3aa: CASSPFSLPNYGYTF
CDR3nt: TGTGCCAGCAGTCCCTTTAGTCTGCCTAACTATGGCTACACCTTC

abundance: once
d_gene: TRBD1
j_gene: TRBJ2-1
v_gene: TRBV28
CDR3aa: CASSTPGTGLSNEQFF
CDR3nt: TGTGCCAGCAGTACCCCCGGGACAGGGCTTTCCAATGAGCAGTTCTTC

abundance: NA
d_gene: NA
j_gene: TRBJ2-7
v_gene: TRBV7-9
CDR3aa: CASLGAAPLEQYF
CDR3nt: TGTGCCAGCTTGGGGGCGGCACCTTTGGAGCAGTACTTC

abundance: NA
d_gene: TRBD1
j_gene: TRBJ1-4
v_gene: TRBV4-1
CDR3aa: CASSQELTGVGEKLFF
CDR3nt: TGCGCCAGCAGCCAAGAGCTGACAGGGGTTGGAGAAAAACTGTTTTTT

abundance: NA
d_gene: NA
j_gene: TRBJ2-2
v_gene: TRBV15
CDR3aa: CATSRAGAGGELFF
CDR3nt: TGTGCCACCAGCAGGGCAGGGGCCGGCGGGGAGCTGTTTTTT

abundance: NA
d_gene: NA
j_gene: TRBJ1-3
v_gene: TRBV15
CDR3aa: CATSRNRVGNTIYF
CDR3nt: TGTGCCACCAGCAGAAACAGGGTTGGAAACACCATATATTTT

abundance: NA
d_gene: TRBD1
j_gene: TRBJ2-5
v_gene: TRBV15
CDR3aa: CATSRRLLTGQETQYF
CDR3nt: TGTGCCACCAGCAGACGACTCTTGACAGGGCAAGAGACCCAGTACTTC

abundance: NA
d_gene: NA
j_gene: TRBJ2-7
v_gene: TRBV15
CDR3aa: CATSRGQGYREQYF
CDR3nt: TGTGCCACCAGCAGAGGGCAGGGGTACCGCGAGCAGTACTTC